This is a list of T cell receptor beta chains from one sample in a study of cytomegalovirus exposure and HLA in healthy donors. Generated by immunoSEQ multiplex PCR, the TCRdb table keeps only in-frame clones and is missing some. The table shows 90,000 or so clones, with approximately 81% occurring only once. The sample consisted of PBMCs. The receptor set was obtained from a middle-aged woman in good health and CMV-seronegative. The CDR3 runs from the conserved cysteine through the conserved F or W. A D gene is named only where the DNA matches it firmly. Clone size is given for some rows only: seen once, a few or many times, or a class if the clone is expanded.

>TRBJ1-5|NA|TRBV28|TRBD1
TGTGCCAGCAGACAAGGACAGGGCAACCGATTCAATCAGCCCCAGCATTTT
CASRQGQGNRFNQPQHF
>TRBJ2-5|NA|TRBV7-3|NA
TGTGCCAGCAGCTTATTGCCTAGCGTGGAGACCCAGTACTTC
CASSLLPSVETQYF
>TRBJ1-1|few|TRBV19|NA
TGTGCCACCACAGAGTGGGGGCCGAACACTGAAGCTTTCTTT
CATTEWGPNTEAFF
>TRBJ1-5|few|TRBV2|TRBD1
TGTGCCAGCAGGTTCGGGACAGGGGGCGCGGGAAGGCAGCCCCAGCATTTT
CASRFGTGGAGRQPQHF
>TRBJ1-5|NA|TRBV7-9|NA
TGTGCCAGCAGCTTAGGCAGGGGCGCAGTCAATCAGCCCCAGCATTTT
CASSLGRGAVNQPQHF
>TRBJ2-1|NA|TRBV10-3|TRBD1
TGTGCCACCTCCGGACAGGGGGTGAATGAGCAGTTCTTC
CATSGQGVNEQFF
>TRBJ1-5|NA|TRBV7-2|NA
TGTGCCAGCAGCTTGGGTAGGGGGGGGCAAGAGCCCCAGCATTTT
CASSLGRGGQEPQHF
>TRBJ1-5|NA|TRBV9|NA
TGTGCCAGCAGCGTCGGAACTAGGGAAGGTGAGCCCCAGCATTTT
CASSVGTREGEPQHF
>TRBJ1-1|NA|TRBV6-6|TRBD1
TGTGCCAGCAGCATGCAGGGGGCGAACACTGAAGCTTTCTTT
CASSMQGANTEAFF
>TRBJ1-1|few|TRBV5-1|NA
TGCGCCAGCAGCTTGGCCGGGGGGAACACTGAAGCTTTCTTT
CASSLAGGNTEAFF
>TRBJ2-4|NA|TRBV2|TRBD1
TGTGCCAGCAGGTCCGGGACAGTATTAAACATTCAGTACTTC
CASRSGTVLNIQYF
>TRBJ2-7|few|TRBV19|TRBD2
TGTGCCAGCCGACAGGGACTAGCGGTTTTTTACGAGCAGTACTTC
CASRQGLAVFYEQYF
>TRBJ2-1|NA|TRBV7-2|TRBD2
TGTGCCAGCAGCTTAGGCGGGAGGACTGAGCAGTTCTTC
CASSLGGRTEQFF
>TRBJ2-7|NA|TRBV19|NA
TGTGCCTGCAGGTTGGGGCGGGAGCAGTACTTC
CACRLGREQYF
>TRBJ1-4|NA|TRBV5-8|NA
TGTGCCAGCAGTCTAGGAGGGCGCGGTGGTGAAAAACTGTTTTTT
CASSLGGRGGEKLFF
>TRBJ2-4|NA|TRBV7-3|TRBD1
TGTGCCAGCAGCTTATACAGGGGCAACATTCAGTACTTC
CASSLYRGNIQYF
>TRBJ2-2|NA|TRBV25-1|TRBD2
TGTGCCAGCAGTGGTCCTAGACTAGCGGGCGTCACCGGGGAGCTGTTTTTT
CASSGPRLAGVTGELFF
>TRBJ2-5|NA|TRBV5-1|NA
TGCGCCAGCAGCCCCGGGACATCGTACCAAGAGACCCAGTACTTC
CASSPGTSYQETQYF
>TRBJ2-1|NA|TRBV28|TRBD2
TGTGCCAGCAGTTCACCCCGGGCTAGCGGGACCCGCGGAGGCTACAATGAGCAGTTCTTC
CASSSPRASGTRGGYNEQFF
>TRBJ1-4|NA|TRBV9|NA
TGTGCCAGCAGCGTATTTGCGGGATCGGAAAAACTGTTTTTT
CASSVFAGSEKLFF
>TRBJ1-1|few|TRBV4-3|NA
TGCGCCAGCAGCCAAGGACAGGTGATGAACACTGAAGCTTTCTTT
CASSQGQVMNTEAFF
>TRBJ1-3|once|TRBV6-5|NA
TGTGCCAGCAGTAAACGTACCCGGGGAAACACCATATATTTT
CASSKRTRGNTIYF
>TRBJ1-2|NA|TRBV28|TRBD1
TGTGCCAGCATTATGACAGGGGAGCACGATGGCTACACCTTC
CASIMTGEHDGYTF
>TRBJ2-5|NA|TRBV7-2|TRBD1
TGTGCCAGCAGTGAGGGACAGGGATTGGAGACCCAGTACTTC
CASSEGQGLETQYF
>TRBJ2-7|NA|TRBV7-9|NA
TGTTCCAGCTCAAAGACGAGACTAGGGACTTTCGAGCAGTACTTC
CSSSKTRLGTFEQYF
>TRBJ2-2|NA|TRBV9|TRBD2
TGTGCCAGCAGCGCCCGACCCGGCGGGGGTGGGGAGCTGTTTTTT
CASSARPGGGGELFF
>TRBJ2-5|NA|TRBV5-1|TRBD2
TGCGCCAGCAGCTTGAGGGCTAGCGGGCTTCAAGAGACCCAGTACTTC
CASSLRASGLQETQYF
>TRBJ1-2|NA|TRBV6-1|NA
TGTGCCAGCAGGCCCATTACAGGGCCCTATGGCTACACCTTC
CASRPITGPYGYTF
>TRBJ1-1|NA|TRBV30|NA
TGTGCCTGGAGGACCGACGCGGGCTTAGCAGCTTTCTTT
CAWRTDAGLAAFF
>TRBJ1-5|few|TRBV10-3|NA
TGTGCCATCAGTGAGGAGAGGAGGCATCAGCCCCAGCATTTT
CAISEERRHQPQHF
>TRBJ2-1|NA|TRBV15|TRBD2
TGTGCCACCAGCAGGGGACGACTAGCGGATTTCTTGAAGAGCTCCTACAATGAGCAGTTCTTC
CATSRGRLADFLKSSYNEQFF
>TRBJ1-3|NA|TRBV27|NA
TGTGCCAGCAGTCCCTCAGGCTACTCTGGAAACACCATATATTTT
CASSPSGYSGNTIYF
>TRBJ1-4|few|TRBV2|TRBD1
TGTGCCAGCAGTCCCCGGGACAGGGTATACGAAAAACTGTTTTTT
CASSPRDRVYEKLFF
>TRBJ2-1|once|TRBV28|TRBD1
TGTGCCAGCAGTTCCGGACAGGGGAAGGAGTTCTTC
CASSSGQGKEFF
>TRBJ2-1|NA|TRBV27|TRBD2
TGTGCCAGCAGCAACTTTGGGACTAGCGGGAGGTCGAGCTCCTACAATGAGCAGTTCTTC
CASSNFGTSGRSSSYNEQFF
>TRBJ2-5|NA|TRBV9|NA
TGTGCCAGCAGCCTGGGGCAGGGATCTCGGGGGGAGACCCAGTACTTC
CASSLGQGSRGETQYF
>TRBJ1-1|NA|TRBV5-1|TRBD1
TGCGCCAGCTTCGACAGGGGCCCCGCTGAAGCTTTCTTT
CASFDRGPAEAFF
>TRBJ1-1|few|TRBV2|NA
TGTGCCAGCACTACAGGGAAGGGGACTGAAGCTTTCTTT
CASTTGKGTEAFF
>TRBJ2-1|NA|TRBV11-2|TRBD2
TGTGCCAGCAGCAACCTAGCGGGAGATTACAATGAGCAGTTCTTC
CASSNLAGDYNEQFF
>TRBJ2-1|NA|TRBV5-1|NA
TGCGCCAGCAGCTCGACTAACGGTGATGAGCAGTTCTTC
CASSSTNGDEQFF
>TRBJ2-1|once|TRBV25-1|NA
TGTGCCAGCAGTGAAGAAGCTAGCTTCGTCTACAATGAGCAGTTCTTC
CASSEEASFVYNEQFF
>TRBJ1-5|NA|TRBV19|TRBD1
TGTGCCAGTAGTATCAAGGACAGGGGCAATCAGCCCCAGCATTTT
CASSIKDRGNQPQHF
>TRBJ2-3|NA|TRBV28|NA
TGTGCCAGCAGTTTGTACGCGGGCAGTCCAGATACGCAGTATTTT
CASSLYAGSPDTQYF
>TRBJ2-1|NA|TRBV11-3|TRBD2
TGTGCCAGCAGCCGGACTAGCGGGAGCGACAATGAGCAGTTCTTC
CASSRTSGSDNEQFF
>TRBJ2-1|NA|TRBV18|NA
TGTGCCAGCTCACCAGCAGGACTTCTTTCCTACAATGAGCAGTTCTTC
CASSPAGLLSYNEQFF
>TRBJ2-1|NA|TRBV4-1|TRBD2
TGCGCCAGCAGCCTGATAGCGGGACCCAGCTCCTACAATGAGCAGTTCTTC
CASSLIAGPSSYNEQFF
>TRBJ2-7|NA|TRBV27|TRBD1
TGTGCCAGCAGTCGGACACCGGGACAGGGTGCCTACGAGCAGTACTTC
CASSRTPGQGAYEQYF
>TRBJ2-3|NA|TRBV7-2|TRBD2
TGTGCCAGCAGCTCTAGCGGGTTGATAGATACGCAGTATTTT
CASSSSGLIDTQYF
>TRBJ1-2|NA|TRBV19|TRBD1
TGTGCCAGTAGTCTACGGGACAGAAAAACTAACTATGGCTACACCTTC
CASSLRDRKTNYGYTF
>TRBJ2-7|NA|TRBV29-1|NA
TGCAGCGTAGAAGACGGTTTCTCCTACGAGCAGTACTTC
CSVEDGFSYEQYF
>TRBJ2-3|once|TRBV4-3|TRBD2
TGCGCCAGCAGCGGAAGGCTAGCGGGAGGAGGGGATACGCAGTATTTT
CASSGRLAGGGDTQYF
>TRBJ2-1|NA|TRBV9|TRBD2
TGTGCCAGCAGCGTAGGTAGCGGGAGGGCCTACTACAATGAGCAGTTCTTC
CASSVGSGRAYYNEQFF
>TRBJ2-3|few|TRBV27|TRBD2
TGTGCCAGCAGACCTAGCGGGAGAAGGCCAGATACGCAGTATTTT
CASRPSGRRPDTQYF
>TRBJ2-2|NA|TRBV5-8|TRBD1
TGTGCCAGCAGCTTGGGGACCTACAGGGGTATGGCCGGGGAGCTGTTTTTT
CASSLGTYRGMAGELFF
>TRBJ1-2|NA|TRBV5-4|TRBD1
TGTGCCAGCAGCTTGCCTAGACAGGGAAGGAGCTACACCTTC
CASSLPRQGRSYTF
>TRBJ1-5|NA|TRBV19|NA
TGTGCCAGTAGTATGGGGAAGGGGCAGCCCCAGCATTTT
CASSMGKGQPQHF
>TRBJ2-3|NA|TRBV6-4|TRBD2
TGTGCCAGCAGTGACCGGGGGGGGAGCACAGATACGCAGTATTTT
CASSDRGGSTDTQYF